The table lists the clone carrying this T cell receptor (beta chain) with a few counts. Libraries were prepared by immunoSEQ multiplex PCR; TCRdb keeps only in-frame clonotypes and omits some of them. The sample holds over 60,000 clones, approximately 86% seen once. The data derive from a study of radiotherapy plus CTLA-4 blockade in lung cancer. Study-wide context: Objective responses were documented in around 20% of patients, with disease control in about 28%.

Chemo-refractory metastatic non-small-cell lung cancer patients were treated with focal radiation plus CTLA-4 blockade with ipilimumab. Germline CDR1 reads SGHNT; CDR2 reads YYREEE (reference sequence). V shed 2 bases and J shed 6 bases, with 17 bases lying between them. The length of the CDR3 is 15 residues. The V and J genes are TRBV5-4 and TRBJ1-1; TRBD1 is a possible D gene (6 bases). Sample: peripheral blood, taken from a patient treated with radiotherapy plus ipilimumab. The source is a human donor with non-small cell lung cancer who had stable disease on radiotherapy plus ipilimumab. The CDR3 region has the DNA TGTGCCAGCAGCTTCGGGAGGGGGGCCAATTCTGAAGCTTTCTTT. Its protein product is CASSFGRGANSEAFF.